A selection of T cell receptor beta chains follows, all from one sample in a study of cytomegalovirus exposure and HLA in healthy donors. Assay: immunoSEQ multiplex PCR; the TCRdb copy retains only in-frame clones and omits some. The repertoire consists of some 290,000 clones, with nearly 90% occurring once and the leading ten covering about 0.96%. The sample was PBMCs. All receptors come from a man in his thirties or forties in good health and CMV-seronegative. Each CDR3 is given without its conserved first and last residue.

TRBJ2-1	TRBV18	ASSPPGQGYNEQF
TRBJ1-6	TRBV7-8	ASSYKGQRVSPLH
TRBJ2-3	TRBV5-4	ASSLEVAGGPLY
TRBJ1-5	TRBV7-8	ASSQGWRGGNQPQH
TRBJ2-3	TRBV4-2	ASSQDQARGSDTQY
TRBJ1-5	TRBV30	AWQRQGNQPQH
TRBJ1-1	TRBV18	ASSPPREGGTEAF
TRBJ1-1	TRBV19	ATRWSLSTEAF
TRBJ1-2	TRBV6-5	ASSYSIGANYGYT
TRBJ1-5	TRBV12-5	ASGLERGNQPQH
TRBJ1-1	TRBV14	ASSHWPNQNTEAF
TRBJ1-3	TRBV11-3	ATSPEATKEVLANTIY
TRBJ2-1	TRBV27	ASSSPRGLGF
TRBJ1-2	TRBV6-5	ASSYSPGLFGGYT
TRBJ1-3	TRBV28	ASSAHSGFGNTIY
TRBJ1-6	TRBV19	ASSIGTGNSPLH
TRBJ2-7	TRBV7-8	ASSFSRDRSGTYEQY
TRBJ2-5	TRBV19	ASSTIRGTQY
TRBJ2-3	TRBV4-3	ASSQDRGGAIPDTQY
TRBJ1-1	TRBV7-9	ASSLPSDREEAF
TRBJ1-2	TRBV18	ASSPEPGRAGGYT
TRBJ2-7	TRBV10-3	AISGGDRGYEQY
TRBJ2-2	TRBV5-4	ASSPPSGEMNTGELF
TRBJ2-3	TRBV6-5	ASSYLAGGLTDTQY
TRBJ2-3	TRBV6-5	ASSRSGGAVITQY
TRBJ1-6	TRBV5-4	ASSRQINSPLH
TRBJ2-4	TRBV6-5	ASSYKVVGAHIQY
TRBJ1-1	TRBV7-2	ASSHGQGNAF
TRBJ2-3	TRBV18	ASSPPSGGADTQY
TRBJ1-6	TRBV18	ASSRQEAVGALH
TRBJ1-3	TRBV5-1	ASSLATTGTGNTIY
TRBJ2-1	TRBV10-1	ASSGNPRGSGNFGEQF
TRBJ1-3	TRBV4-1	ASSQILMLSSGNTIY
TRBJ1-2	TRBV5-1	ASRPGTGALNYGYT
TRBJ2-1	TRBV9	ASSVVLAGTEDEQL
TRBJ1-4	TRBV2	ASSSRQGDEKLF
TRBJ1-6	TRBV7-7	ASSSPGTGGDNSPLH
TRBJ2-5	TRBV7-2	ASSHRGSQETQY
TRBJ2-7	TRBV5-1	ASSWDRSYEQY
TRBJ2-3	TRBV4-2	ASSQDNAADTQY
TRBJ1-3	TRBV10-3	AIMGPPSSGNTIY
TRBJ2-5	TRBV5-6	ASSPDRAIETQY
TRBJ1-1	TRBV6-5	ASRKETDEAF
TRBJ2-3	TRBV7-9	ASSLATGGRDTQY
TRBJ2-4	TRBV10-2	ASSVLDRNIQY
TRBJ1-1	TRBV5-5	ASSTGGNTEAF
TRBJ2-7	TRBV5-1	ASSGQGYYEQY
TRBJ2-7	TRBV5-4	ASSSTAGTGVYEQY
TRBJ2-1	TRBV18	ASSPTAGLEQF
TRBJ1-1	TRBV7-8	ASSLTIRQELNTEAF
TRBJ1-2	TRBV6-1	ASSEARGLGNYGYT
TRBJ2-5	TRBV5-1	ASSLTSAQETQY
TRBJ2-1	TRBV4-3	ASSQELRGSYNEQF
TRBJ1-5	TRBV7-8	ASSLRLTGRQPQH
TRBJ1-2	TRBV5-5	ASSLLNRDYGYT
TRBJ2-1	TRBV18	ASSSQDTRQF